This TCR beta chain stems from a study of neurological immune-mediated disorders. Stated time point: longitudinal time-point 3. V was trimmed by 5 bases and J by 8 bases, leaving 10 bases between them. The CDR3 has 12 amino acids. Germline assignment: CDR1 SNHLY and CDR2 FYNNEI. This clonotype came up many times. TCRdb itself ran the 5' RACE reads through MiXCR, one entry per CDR3 protein. The profile shows roughly 48,000 distinct CDR3 sequences, roughly 13% of them singletons. This chain connects TRBV2 to TRBJ2-1, with a weak D call TRBD1 (6 bases). Material for sequencing was PBMCs. This clonotype was obtained from a male donor with HTLV-1-associated myelopathy (HAM/TSP). CDR3 coding DNA: TGTGCCAGCAGTCTTGGGGGCGATGAGCAGTTCTTC. This gives the protein CASSLGGDEQFF.